The 19 T cell receptor beta chains reported below all come from one sample, sequenced in a study of Tregs in tolerant kidney transplant recipients. Libraries were prepared by immunoSEQ multiplex PCR; TCRdb keeps only in-frame clonotypes and omits some of them. The sample holds roughly 99,000 clones; 93% are singletons and the top ten take 0.46%. Sequenced here: CD4+ T cells from blood, sampled before the transplant. The receptors stem from a human donor who received a combined kidney and bone marrow transplant.

This clone has only a few counts. The same CDR3 can be traced to other DNA sequences in this sample. The J gene is TRBJ2-7, the V gene TRBV6-5; TRBD1 is a possible D gene (5 bases). There are 14 residues in the CDR3. The germline V gene has CDR1 MNHEY and CDR2 SVGAGI. Trimming cost V 1 base and J 0 bases, with 7 bases left between them. CDR3 DNA: TGTGCCAGCAGTTACTGGGGCCCCTCCTACGAGCAGTACTTC. It translates to CASSYWGPSYEQYF.

This chain links TRBV5-8 with TRBJ1-1, with D possibly TRBD1 on 5 matching bases. V was cut by 2 bases and J by 0 bases, with 17 bases left in between. Germline assignment: CDR1 SGHTS and CDR2 YDEGEE. The CDR3 loop spans 17 amino acids. The chain's CDR3 is CASSLLLTDDLNTEAFF. CDR3 in DNA: TGTGCCAGCAGCTTACTTCTGACAGATGACTTGAACACTGAAGCTTTCTTT.

This clone has a single count. This sequence joins TRBV9 and TRBJ1-1; D is unresolved. Germline V gene lookup returns CDR1 SGDLS and CDR2 YYNGEE. The CDR3 loop spans 14 amino acids. Trimming removed 0 bases from V and 3 bases from J, with 9 bases in between. DNA for the CDR3: TGTGCCAGCAGCGTAGCTGCCCAGGACACTGAAGCTTTCTTT. Translating it yields CASSVAAQDTEAFF.

The chain combines TRBV5-1 with TRBJ2-5, with D tentatively TRBD2 (7 bases). The CDR3 runs 15 residues. V lost 3 bases and J 1 base, leaving 13 bases between the germline ends. Germline CDR1 reads SGHRS; CDR2 reads YFSETQ. The CDR3 coding sequence is TGCGCCAGCAGCTGGGCGGGGGCCCTCCAAGAGACCCAGTACTTC. Amino acid sequence: CASSWAGALQETQYF.

J is TRBJ2-7 and V is TRBV7-2; the D is unclear. Trimming stripped 10 bases from V and 0 bases from J, with 16 bases between. The germline gives CDR1 SGHTA, CDR2 FQGNSA. This CDR3 has 14 residues. The CDR3: CATSGYLTSYEQYF. In nucleotides, the CDR3 is TGTGCCACGTCCGGTTACTTAACCTCCTACGAGCAGTACTTC.

The gene calls are TRBV5-6 and TRBJ2-1; TRBD1 matches at 9 bases. V dropped 4 bases and J dropped 4; count of bases not matched to a gene: 6. This CDR3 has 15 amino acids. Germline CDR1 is SGHDT and CDR2 is YYEEEE. The CDR3 bases are TGTGCCAGCAGCGGCGGGACAGGGATTTACAATGAGCAGTTCTTC. The encoded protein is CASSGGTGIYNEQFF. The full variable domain, rest sourced from reference TRBV5-6 and TRBJ2-1, is DAGVTQSPTHLIKTRGQQVTLRCSPKSGHDTVSWYQQALGQGPQFIFQYYEEEERQRGNFPDRFSGHQFPNYSSELNVNALLLGDSALYLCASSGGTGIYNEQFFGPGTRLTVL.

CDR3 coding DNA: TGTGCCAGCAGCTTAAGGGGGAATCAGCCCCAGCATTTT. It codes for CASSLRGNQPQHF. This chain links TRBV7-2 with TRBJ1-5; D is perhaps TRBD1 (6 bases). V lost 2 bases, J lost 4 bases, and 6 bases lay in between. CDR1 and CDR2 (germline): SGHTA, FQGNSA. The CDR3 contains 13 residues. The full variable domain, its missing parts supplied by reference TRBV7-2 and TRBJ1-5, is GAGVSQSPSNKVTEKGKDVELRCDPISGHTALYWYRQSLGQGLEFLIYFQGNSAPDKSGLPSDRFSAERTGGSVSTLTIQRTQQEDSAVYLCASSLRGNQPQHFGDGTRLSIL.

The chain is built from TRBV18 and TRBJ1-1; tentatively, D is TRBD1 (5 bases). Deletions cut 6 bases from V and 8 bases from J, with 13 bases between. This CDR3 is 12 amino acids long. The germline gives CDR1 KGHSH, CDR2 LQKENI. CDR3 protein: CASSGLLGEAFF. Here the CDR3 DNA reads TGTGCCAGCTCGGGGCTTCTGGGCGAAGCTTTCTTT.

This chain joins TRBV28 and TRBJ2-6; 7 bases match TRBD1. From germline, CDR1 is MDHEN and CDR2 SYDVKM. This CDR3 contains 15 residues. The V segment lost 8 bases and the J segment 0 bases; nucleotides outside the gene matches: 4. The CDR3 DNA reads as TGTGCCAGCGGGACAGTAAACTCTGGGGCCAACGTCCTGACTTTC. Its translation is CASGTVNSGANVLTF.

Notes on this clone: The limits of the CDR3 on the DNA are not certain, so only TCRdb's listed CDR3 is given. The same CDR3 can be traced to other DNA sequences in this sample. The chain links TRBV28 to TRBJ1-6; TRBD1, the D gene given by the table, was not confirmed from the DNA. The CDR3 length is 17 residues, termini included. In germline, CDR1 is MDHEN, CDR2 SYDVKM. CDR3 loop: CASSFGAGTGAYSPLHF.

J is TRBJ2-3 and V is TRBV7-2; D call uncertain. The CDR3 is 12 amino acids. V was shortened by 1 base and J by 6 bases, with 5 bases between the two germline ends. From germline, CDR1 is SGHTA and CDR2 FQGNSA. DNA of the CDR3: TGTGCCAGCAGCTTAGGGCGGGATACGCAGTATTTT. Translating it yields CASSLGRDTQYF.

The V and J genes are TRBV6-5 and TRBJ1-2; 9 nucleotides agree with TRBD1. Germline CDR1 and CDR2: MNHEY and SVGAGI. CDR3 length equals 15 residues. Unmatched junction bases numbered 3, after V lost 0 bases and J lost 4 bases. For the CDR3, the DNA is TGTGCCAGCAGTTACTCGGGGACAGGGACCTATGGCTACACCTTC. It codes for CASSYSGTGTYGYTF.

This rearrangement joins TRBV27 to TRBJ2-7, with TRBD2 matching over 12 bases. Germline V gene lookup returns CDR1 MNHEY and CDR2 SMNVEV (reference sequence). The J segment lost 2 bases and the V segment lost 3 bases, leaving 11 bases of the junction unmatched. CDR3 length: 18 residues. CDR3 bases: TGTGCCAGCAGTTTTGATGCTAGCGGGAGGGCCAAAACCTACGAGCAGTACTTC. As protein: CASSFDASGRAKTYEQYF.

In regard to this clone: A read error may produce the germline difference seen at one junction end. The rearrangement uses TRBV7-6 and TRBJ2-1; 11 bases fit TRBD2. Germline values: CDR1 SGHVS, CDR2 FNYEAQ. The CDR3 extends over 14 amino acids. CDR3 nucleotides: TGTGCCGGCAGCGTCACGACTAGCGGGGAAAGTCCGTTCTTC. This gives the protein CAGSVTTSGESPFF.

The chain employs TRBV4-3 and TRBJ2-5; 8 bases are shared with TRBD2. V trimming: 0 bases; J trimming: 5 bases; junction bases outside the gene matches: 11. CDR1 is LGHNA, CDR2 YSLEER, per germline. This CDR3 region has 17 residues. The CDR3 spells CASSQELGVGGVETQYF. DNA for the CDR3: TGCGCCAGCAGCCAAGAACTAGGGGTCGGGGGGGTCGAGACCCAGTACTTC.

The chain joins TRBV4-2 to TRBJ2-7, with 7 bases matching TRBD2. Per germline, CDR1 LGHNA and CDR2 YNFKEQ. The CDR3 length is 15 residues. Trimming took 0 bases from V and 4 from J; bases not matched to a gene: 6. Here the CDR3 reads CASSQDSRGGYEQYF. In nucleotides, the CDR3 is TGTGCCAGCAGCCAAGATAGTCGGGGAGGGTACGAGCAGTACTTC.

V is TRBV2 and J is TRBJ2-7, with TRBD1 matching 11 bases. CDR3 length equals 12 residues. The J segment lost 6 bases and the V segment lost 9 bases, leaving 4 bases of the junction unmatched. Germline V gene sequence: CDR1 SNHLY, CDR2 FYNNEI. In DNA form, the CDR3 reads TGTGCCAGTTCCGGGACAGGGGGCGAGCAGTACTTC. Translated: CASSGTGGEQYF.

V and J are TRBV4-2 and TRBJ2-1; the match to TRBD1 covers 9 bases. CDR3 size: 15 residues. Germline V CDR1 and CDR2: LGHNA, YNFKEQ. Trimming at V came to 4 bases and at J to 5 bases, leaving 6 bases not matched to a gene. The DNA of the CDR3 is TGTGCCAGCAGCCCTCACAGGGGGCAGGACAATGAGCAGTTCTTC. This codes for CASSPHRGQDNEQFF.

This chain joins TRBV6-1 and TRBJ2-3; TRBD1 might be the D (5 bases). V was trimmed by 5 bases and J by 5 bases, leaving 8 bases between them. CDR1 MNHNS and CDR2 SASEGT come from the germline V gene. The CDR3 covers 12 residues. The CDR3 sequence: CASSLGVDTQYF. Here the CDR3 DNA reads TGTGCCAGCAGTCTAGGGGTAGATACGCAGTATTTT.